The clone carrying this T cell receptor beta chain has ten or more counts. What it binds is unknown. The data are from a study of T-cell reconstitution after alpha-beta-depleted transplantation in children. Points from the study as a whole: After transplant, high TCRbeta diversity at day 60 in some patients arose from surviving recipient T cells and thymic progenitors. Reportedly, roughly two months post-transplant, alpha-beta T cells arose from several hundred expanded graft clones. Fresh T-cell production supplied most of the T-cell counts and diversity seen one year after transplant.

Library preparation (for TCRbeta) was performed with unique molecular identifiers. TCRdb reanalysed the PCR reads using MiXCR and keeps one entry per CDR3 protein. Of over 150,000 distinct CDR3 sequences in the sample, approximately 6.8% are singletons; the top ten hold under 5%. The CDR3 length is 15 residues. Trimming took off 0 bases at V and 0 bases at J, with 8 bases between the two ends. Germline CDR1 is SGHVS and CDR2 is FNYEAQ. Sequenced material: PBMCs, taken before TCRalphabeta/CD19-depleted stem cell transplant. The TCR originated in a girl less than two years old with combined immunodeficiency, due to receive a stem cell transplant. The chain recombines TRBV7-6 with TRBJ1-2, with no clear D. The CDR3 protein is CASSLAAAANYGYTF. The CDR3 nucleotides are TGTGCCAGCAGCTTAGCGGCGGCAGCTAACTATGGCTACACCTTC.